Listed here is a single T cell receptor beta chain. Repertoires were generated with immunoSEQ multiplex PCR, while TCRdb's copy carries only in-frame clones and drops some. In the table there are some 2,500,000 clones, more than 85% of which are singletons. There are 14 residues in the CDR3. Trimming left V 5 bases short and J 0 bases short, with 8 bases between. Germline CDR1 LNHDA, CDR2 SQIVND (reference sequence). This entry is derived from a study of shared clonotypes between healthy human individuals. The rearrangement uses TRBV19 and TRBJ1-3; D remains unclear. The material sequenced was naive CD4+ T cells from PBMCs. The subset was: CD45RA+ positively selected. This clonotype was sampled from a man aged 18 to 30 in good health. Some clones in this sample may be carry-over from other donors' samples. In DNA form, the CDR3 reads TGTGCCAGTAGTCGGTTTACCTCTGGAAACACCATATATTTT. Translation gives CASSRFTSGNTIYF.